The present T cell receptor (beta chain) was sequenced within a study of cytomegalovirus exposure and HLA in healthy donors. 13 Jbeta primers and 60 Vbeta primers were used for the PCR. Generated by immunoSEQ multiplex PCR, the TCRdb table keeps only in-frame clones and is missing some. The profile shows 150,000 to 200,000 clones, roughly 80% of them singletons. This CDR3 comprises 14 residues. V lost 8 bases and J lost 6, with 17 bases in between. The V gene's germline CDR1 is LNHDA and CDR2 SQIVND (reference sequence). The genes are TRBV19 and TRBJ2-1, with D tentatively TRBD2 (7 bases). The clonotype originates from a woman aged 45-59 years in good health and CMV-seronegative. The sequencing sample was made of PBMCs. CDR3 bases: TGTGCCAGTGTTAAGGGGGGGGCCGGCAATGAGCAGTTCTTC. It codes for CASVKGGAGNEQFF.